This entry describes one T cell receptor (beta chain). The data are from a study of blood T cell repertoires in COVID-19. Profiled with immunoSEQ multiplex PCR; TCRdb holds only in-frame clones, not every one. Of approximately 74,000 clones in the sample, roughly 88% were seen once. Germline assignment: CDR1 SGDLS and CDR2 YYNGEE. The J segment lost 8 bases and the V segment lost 0 bases, leaving 10 bases of the junction unmatched. This CDR3 is 16 amino acids long. Input material: peripheral blood. The V and J genes are TRBV9 and TRBJ1-4; TRBD1 matches at 7 bases. This TCR was recovered from an older woman with acute or convalescent COVID-19. CDR3 in amino acids: CASSVGATGAREKLFF. The CDR3 DNA reads TGTGCCAGCAGCGTAGGAGCCACAGGGGCTCGGGAAAAACTGTTTTTT.